This note documents a single T cell receptor (beta chain) sequence. No antigen is known for it. Germline lookup yields CDR1 SGDLS and CDR2 YYNGEE. Deletions cut 4 bases from V and 5 bases from J, with 12 bases between. The CDR3 is made up of 13 amino acids. The sample originates from a study of a mutant IDH1 vaccine in newly diagnosed glioma. Whole-study context: Scheduled for weeks 1, 3, 5, 7, 11, 15, 19 and 23, eight vaccinations were given to patients. Antecedent treatment encompassed radiotherapy, temozolomide, or their combination; the majority received both.

This table comes from immunoSEQ multiplex PCR, and its TCRdb copy is limited to in-frame clones, with some not included. The sample consists of 100,000 to 120,000 clones, about nine tenths of them appearing once. The sample's time point: week 11, during vaccination. Each dose delivered 300 ug of mutant IDH1 20-mer peptide subcutaneously with imiquimod. Findings of the study overall: Any relationship between pseudoprogression and changes in top peripheral T cell clonotypes seemed absent.

The clonotype was recovered from a woman aged 45 to 65 with glioma. Here the sequenced sample was PBMCs, taken from a glioma patient whose treatment included an IDH1 peptide vaccine. This chain connects TRBV9 to TRBJ1-2; D is possibly TRBD1 (5 bases). The CDR3, as DNA: TGTGCCAGCAGCACCAGTGAGGGGTATGGCTACACCTTC. Translating gives CASSTSEGYGYTF.